This TCR beta chain came from a study of CD8 T cells in Susac syndrome. Findings and limits, study-wide: The authors acknowledged that the study's TCR sequencing and HLA analysis involved relatively few individuals.

The authors reverse transcribed roughly 0.5 to 1 ug RNA with random hexamers. The immunoSEQ assay covered 54 Vbeta and 13 Jbeta segments for CDR3. Each CDR3 protein is one row after TCRdb ran MiXCR on the immunoSEQ multiplex PCR reads. The sample yields some 150,000 distinct CDR3 sequences, around 95% seen once. Control patients had untreated stable or active relapsing-remitting multiple sclerosis by revised McDonald criteria. Germline V gene data show CDR1 as LNHDA and CDR2 as SQIVND (reference sequence). V lost 4 bases, J lost 5 bases, and 3 bases stayed unmatched. The CDR3 runs 15 residues. Points on this clonotype: As yet, its antigen is unknown.

What was sequenced was CD8+ T cells from PBMCs. This receptor was obtained from a human donor with multiple sclerosis. The chain has TRBV19 and TRBJ2-1; 12 bases fit TRBD2. The CDR3 region is CASSTSGGANNEQFF. CDR3 in DNA: TGTGCCAGTAGTACTAGCGGGGGGGCCAACAATGAGCAGTTCTTC.